Each of the 17 T cell receptor beta chains below was sequenced from the same sample in a study of cytomegalovirus exposure and HLA in healthy donors. TCRdb's copy holds only in-frame clones and misses some; the assay was immunoSEQ multiplex PCR. This table has about 220,000 clones, about 90% appearing once. Sequencing was performed on PBMCs. The source of these receptors is a woman under 30 in good health and CMV-seronegative.

This rearrangement joins TRBV27 to TRBJ1-1, with TRBD1 as a possible D gene (5 bases). CDR1 is MNHEY, CDR2 SMNVEV, per germline (reference sequence). This CDR3 comprises 14 residues. The germline V and J ends were trimmed by 2 bases and 4 bases, with 11 bases remaining between them. The CDR3, as DNA: TGTGCCAGCAGTTTAGGGGGGATTGGCACTGAAGCTTTCTTT. Protein sequence: CASSLGGIGTEAFF.

The gene calls are TRBV6-5 and TRBJ1-2, with D possibly TRBD1 on 6 matching bases. CDR1 is MNHEY, CDR2 SVGAGI, per germline. The CDR3 extends over 14 amino acids. Trimming took off 3 bases at V and 6 bases at J, with 14 bases between the two ends. The CDR3 sequence is CASSYTGTIDGYTF. DNA of the CDR3: TGTGCCAGCAGTTATACCGGGACAATAGATGGCTACACCTTC.

This sequence joins TRBV19 and TRBJ1-5; TRBD1 matches at 7 bases. CDR1 is LNHDA and CDR2 is SQIVND in the germline V gene (reference sequence). The CDR3 totals 15 residues. The trim removed 10 bases at V and 5 bases at J, leaving 14 bases unmatched. CDR3 in DNA: TGTGCCACTCGGGCCGACAGGGCCCCGGATCAGCCCCAGCATTTT. It translates to CATRADRAPDQPQHF.

This rearrangement joins TRBV5-1 to TRBJ2-3, with TRBD1 matching over 7 bases. Germline values: CDR1 SGHRS, CDR2 YFSETQ. This CDR3 has 15 residues. J gave up 4 bases and V 0 bases, and 5 bases lay outside the gene matches. The CDR3 loop reads CASSLARGYADTQYF. In DNA form, the CDR3 reads TGCGCCAGCAGCTTGGCCAGGGGGTACGCAGATACGCAGTATTTT. The full variable domain, completed using reference TRBV5-1 and TRBJ2-3, is KAGVTQTPRYLIKTRGQQVTLSCSPISGHRSVSWYQQTPGQGLQFLFEYFSETQRNKGNFPGRFSGRQFSNSRSEMNVSTLELGDSALYLCASSLARGYADTQYFGPGTRLTVL.

This sequence joins TRBV19 and TRBJ2-7; perhaps TRBD2 as D (5 bases). V was clipped by 1 base and J by 2 bases, with 9 bases between them. The CDR3 sequence is 14 residues long. CDR1 is LNHDA and CDR2 is SQIVND in the germline V gene (reference sequence). This CDR3 reads CASSIVPGTYEQYF. CDR3 sequence (DNA): TGTGCCAGTAGTATAGTACCCGGGACCTACGAGCAGTACTTC.

This clone has only a few counts. The genes are TRBV6-4 and TRBJ1-5; 10 bases agree with TRBD1. With V trimmed by 6 bases and J by 7 bases, 12 bases remained unmatched. The CDR3 totals 16 residues. In germline, CDR1 is MRHNA, CDR2 SNTAGT. CDR3 amino acids: CASRTRDRGLRQPQHF. The CDR3 DNA reads TGTGCCAGCAGAACAAGGGACAGGGGTTTGAGGCAGCCCCAGCATTTT.

V usage is TRBV9 and J usage is TRBJ2-5; TRBD1 might be the D (6 bases). Germline values: CDR1 SGDLS, CDR2 YYNGEE. Between the trimmed V and J ends, which lost 0 bases and 1 base, there was a span of 13 bases. The CDR3 consists of 16 residues. Here the CDR3 DNA reads TGTGCCAGCAGCGTAGGTCCCCAGGGGCGCCAAGAGACCCAGTACTTC. It codes for CASSVGPQGRQETQYF.

The chain joins TRBV11-3 to TRBJ2-2, with D possibly being TRBD2 (6 bases). Germline V gene sequence: CDR1 SGHNT, CDR2 YENEEA. The CDR3 length is 15 residues. The V and J ends lost 2 bases and 4 bases respectively, with 11 bases between them. This CDR3 reads CASSLPGRGTGELFF. DNA for the CDR3: TGTGCCAGCAGCTTACCCGGGAGAGGCACCGGGGAGCTGTTTTTT.

This clone was seen just once. As DNA, the CDR3 is TGTGCCAGCAGCTTGACAGGGACAAGCTCCTATAATTCACCCCTCCACTTT. It yields the protein CASSLTGTSSYNSPLHF. This chain uses TRBV7-9 with TRBJ1-6; 7 bases align to TRBD1. The CDR3 consists of 17 residues. V lost 3 bases and J lost 0; bases outside the gene matches: 5. Germline-derived CDR1 and CDR2 are SEHNR and FQNEAQ (reference sequence).

The chain combines TRBV15 with TRBJ1-2; TRBD1 matches 8 bases. V lost 3 bases and J lost 2; bases outside the gene matches: 8. The length of the CDR3 is 16 residues. Germline CDR1 is LNHNV and CDR2 is YYDKDF (reference sequence). The CDR3 nucleotides read TGTGCCACCAGCAGGGAACAGGGGGTATTCAACTATGGCTACACCTTC. Protein sequence: CATSREQGVFNYGYTF.

This chain links TRBV5-5 with TRBJ1-2; perhaps TRBD1 as D (5 bases). CDR3 length equals 14 residues. Germline lookup yields CDR1 SGHKS and CDR2 YYEKEE (reference sequence). Between the trimmed V and J ends, which lost 1 base and 6 bases, there was a span of 13 bases. The chain's CDR3 is CASSLNVGGDGYTF. The CDR3 nucleotides are TGTGCCAGCAGCTTGAATGTCGGGGGTGATGGCTACACCTTC.

In this sample, this clone turned up once. This chain links TRBV6-1 with TRBJ2-1; 10 nucleotides agree with TRBD2. The germline V gene encodes CDR1 MNHNS and CDR2 SASEGT. V was pared by 10 bases and J by 7 bases, with 10 bases of the junction left unmatched. The CDR3 consists of 14 residues. CDR3 residues: CAIYSGRAKNEQFF. The CDR3 nucleotides read TGTGCCATATACAGCGGGAGGGCGAAAAATGAGCAGTTCTTC.

The chain joins TRBV27 to TRBJ2-7; 8 nucleotides agree with TRBD2. Germline values: CDR1 MNHEY, CDR2 SMNVEV (reference sequence). V was pared by 0 bases and J by 5 bases, with 9 bases of the junction left unmatched. The CDR3 contains 16 residues. The CDR3 nucleotides are TGTGCCAGCAGTTTATCACCTCAACCGGGGGGGGACGAGCAGTACTTC. It yields the protein CASSLSPQPGGDEQYF.

The gene calls are TRBV28 and TRBJ2-5; TRBD1 might be the D (5 bases). This CDR3 comprises 14 residues. CDR1 and CDR2 (germline): MDHEN, SYDVKM. Trimming took 7 bases from V and 2 from J, leaving 14 bases between them. The CDR3 is CASTPLRTQETQYF. The CDR3 DNA reads TGTGCCAGCACCCCCCTGAGGACACAAGAGACCCAGTACTTC.

This chain links TRBV6-6 with TRBJ2-6, with 8 bases identical to TRBD1. Germline CDR1 is MNHNY and CDR2 is SVGAGI (reference sequence). The trim removed 4 bases at V and 13 bases at J, leaving 15 bases unmatched. The CDR3 loop spans 16 amino acids. In DNA, the CDR3 is TGTGCCAGCAGTTCCCTACCCGCCGGGACAGGTCTTGTCCTGACTTTC. This sequence encodes CASSSLPAGTGLVLTF.

The chain carries TRBV29-1 and TRBJ1-1; 7 nucleotides agree with TRBD1. Germline V gives CDR1 SQVTM, CDR2 ANQGSEA. Unmatched junction bases numbered 4, after V lost 6 bases and J lost 0 bases. The length of the CDR3 is 13 residues. The CDR3 spells CSVRTGMNTEAFF. CDR3 nucleotides: TGCAGCGTCCGGACAGGAATGAACACTGAAGCTTTCTTT.

The CDR3, as DNA: TGTGCCTGGGGCCTCTCCTATAATTCACCCCTCCACTTT. Encoded protein: CAWGLSYNSPLHF. The chain has TRBV30 and TRBJ1-6; the D is unclear. The CDR3 consists of 13 residues. Germline V CDR1 and CDR2: GTSNPN, SVGIG (reference sequence). Deletions cut 5 bases from V and 0 bases from J, with 5 bases between.